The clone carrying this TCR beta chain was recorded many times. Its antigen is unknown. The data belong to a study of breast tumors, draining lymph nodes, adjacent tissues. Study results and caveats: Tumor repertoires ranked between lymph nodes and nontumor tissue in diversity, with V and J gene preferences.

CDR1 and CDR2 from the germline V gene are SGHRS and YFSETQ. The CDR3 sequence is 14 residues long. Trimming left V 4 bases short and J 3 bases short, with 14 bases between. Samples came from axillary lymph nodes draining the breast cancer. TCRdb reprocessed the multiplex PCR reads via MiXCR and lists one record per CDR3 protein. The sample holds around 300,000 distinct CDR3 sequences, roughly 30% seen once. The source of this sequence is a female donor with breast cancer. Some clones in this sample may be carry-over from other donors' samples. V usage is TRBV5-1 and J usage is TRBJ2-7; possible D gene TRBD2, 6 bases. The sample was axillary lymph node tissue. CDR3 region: CASSPTYGSYEQYF. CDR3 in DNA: TGCGCCAGCAGCCCGACGTACGGGAGCTACGAGCAGTACTTC.